The 7 T cell receptor beta chains given below trace back to one sample, sequenced in a study of blood T cells in healthy people across ages. Primers used in a second PCR of about 7 to 12 cycles were a sample-barcoded 5' primer and a J-beta primer mix. Via MiXCR, TCRdb re-called the 5' RACE reads, giving one row per CDR3 protein. Of under 1,100,000 distinct CDR3 sequences in the sample, less than 25% were seen once. The sample also formed part of further work on T cells of mothers and their children.

The sequenced material came from blood. The receptors were sampled from a girl aged 2 to 10 in good health.

The sample holds a few counts of this clonotype. The chain joins TRBV7-2 to TRBJ2-2; D is undetermined. Germline V lookup: CDR1 SGHTA, CDR2 FQGNSA. This CDR3 is built from 14 residues. The germline V and J ends were trimmed by 7 bases and 0 bases, with 9 bases remaining between them. The CDR3 DNA reads as TGTGCCAGCACCCCGACTCCGAACACCGGGGAGCTGTTTTTT. This translates into CASTPTPNTGELFF. The full variable domain, completed using reference TRBV7-2 and TRBJ2-2, is GAGVSQSPSNKVTEKGKDVELRCDPISGHTALYWYRQSLGQGLEFLIYFQGNSAPDKSGLPSDRFSAERTGGSVSTLTIQRTQQEDSAVYLCASTPTPNTGELFFGEGSRLTVL.

This clonotype was counted between two and nine times. V usage is TRBV6-5 and J usage is TRBJ1-6, with D unresolved. The CDR3 covers 14 residues. The V gene's germline CDR1 is MNHEY and CDR2 SVGAGI. Trimming removed 6 bases at V and 8 bases at J, with 14 bases between. CDR3 residues: CASRLGSEYSPLHF. The CDR3 DNA sequence: TGTGCCAGCAGATTAGGGTCGGAGTATTCACCCCTCCACTTT.

A few counts support this clonotype. The V gene is TRBV7-3, the J gene TRBJ2-7, with 7 nucleotides matching TRBD1. V lost 5 bases, J lost 4 bases, and 8 bases stayed unmatched. The CDR3 has 14 amino acids. Germline CDR1 SGHTA, CDR2 FQGTGA. The CDR3, as DNA: TGTGCCAGCAGCCCACAGGGGCTTCCGTACGAGCAGTACTTC. It translates to CASSPQGLPYEQYF.

The V call is TRBV2, the J call TRBJ2-1; 11 bases agree with TRBD2. Germline CDR1 is SNHLY and CDR2 is FYNNEI. The V and J ends lost 3 bases and 3 bases, in that order; junction bases with no gene match: 4. This CDR3 has 16 residues. CDR3 in DNA: TGTGCCAGCAGTGACACGACTAGCGGGGACTACAATGAGCAGTTCTTC. The encoded protein is CASSDTTSGDYNEQFF.

This clonotype was observed a handful of times. The V gene is TRBV18, the J gene TRBJ2-6; D is ambiguous. The CDR3 runs to 17 residues. The germline V gene encodes CDR1 KGHSH and CDR2 LQKENI. V was pared by 5 bases and J by 0 bases, with 14 bases between. The CDR3 protein is CASSGIRLHSGANVLTF. The CDR3 DNA reads TGTGCCAGCTCAGGAATTAGGCTACACTCTGGGGCCAACGTCCTGACTTTC.

This clonotype appeared a single time. The rearrangement links TRBV6-1 to TRBJ2-1; 8 nucleotides line up with TRBD1. Germline-derived CDR1 and CDR2 are MNHNS and SASEGT. The CDR3 has 16 residues. The trim removed 6 bases at V and 2 bases at J, leaving 9 bases unmatched. CDR3: CASSLGQGATYNEQFF. The CDR3 bases are TGTGCCAGCAGCCTCGGACAGGGTGCTACCTACAATGAGCAGTTCTTC.

To note about this clonotype: An end of the junction differs from the germline gene, which may be a read error. The chain couples TRBV19 to TRBJ1-1, with a possible D match to TRBD1 (6 bases). CDR1 is LNHDA, CDR2 SQIVND, per germline (reference sequence). This CDR3 has 14 amino acids. CDR3 loop: CASSIGGWNAEAFF. DNA of the CDR3: TGTGCCAGTAGTATCGGGGGCTGGAACGCTGAAGCTTTCTTT.